This TCR beta chain is drawn from a study of CD8 T cells in ankylosing spondylitis. This clonotype was seen only once. The antigen remains unidentified. Compared with germline, one end of the junction differs, possibly owing to a read error. Study observations and caveats: Clones linked to disease were reported to show significant enrichment in matched ankylosing spondylitis synovial fluid. There were earlier reports of some motif variants in reactive arthritis synovial fluid and blood. What seemed typical of ankylosing spondylitis blood was a TCR beta motif built from under 10 highly homologous variants. Disease-linked clones, CD8+, were relatively rare in peripheral blood.

The CDR3 has 18 amino acids. 5'-RACE, quantitative and with molecular barcodes, yielded the TCR beta libraries. One entry per CDR3 protein, called by TCRdb with MiXCR from the 5' RACE reads. This repertoire shows over 600,000 distinct CDR3 sequences, around 20% found once; its top ten account for approximately 18%. This receptor was obtained from a male donor with ankylosing spondylitis. The chain couples TRBV12-3 or TRBV12-4 to TRBJ2-3; 10 nucleotides match TRBD2. Sequenced material: blood, either unsorted or a sorted T cell fraction (not recorded which). The CDR3 nucleotides are TGTACCAGCAGTTTAGCGCTTGGATCTAGCGGGAGCTTGGATACGCAGTATTTT. Translation: CTSSLALGSSGSLDTQYF.